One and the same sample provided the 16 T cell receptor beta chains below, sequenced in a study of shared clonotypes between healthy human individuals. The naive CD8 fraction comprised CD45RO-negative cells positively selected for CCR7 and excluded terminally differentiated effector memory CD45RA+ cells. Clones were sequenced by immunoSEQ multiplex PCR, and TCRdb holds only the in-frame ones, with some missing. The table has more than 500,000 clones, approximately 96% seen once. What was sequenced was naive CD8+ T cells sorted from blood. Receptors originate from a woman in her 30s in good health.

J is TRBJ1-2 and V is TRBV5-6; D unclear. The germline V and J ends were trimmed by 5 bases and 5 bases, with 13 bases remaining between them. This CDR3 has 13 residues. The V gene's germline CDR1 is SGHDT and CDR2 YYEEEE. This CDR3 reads CASSLSLEYGYTF. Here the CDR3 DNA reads TGTGCCAGCAGTTTATCGCTCGAGTATGGCTACACCTTC.

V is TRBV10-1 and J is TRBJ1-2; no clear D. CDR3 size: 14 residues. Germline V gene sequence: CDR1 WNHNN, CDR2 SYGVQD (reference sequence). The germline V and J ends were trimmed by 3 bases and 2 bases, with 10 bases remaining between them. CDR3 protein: CASSEDGVNYGYTF. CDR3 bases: TGCGCCAGCAGTGAAGACGGCGTAAACTATGGCTACACCTTC.

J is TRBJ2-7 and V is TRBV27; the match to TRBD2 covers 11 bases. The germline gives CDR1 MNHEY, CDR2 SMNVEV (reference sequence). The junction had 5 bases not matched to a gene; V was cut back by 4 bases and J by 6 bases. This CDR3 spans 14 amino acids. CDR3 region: CASSSPLAGAEQYF. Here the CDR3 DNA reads TGTGCCAGCAGTTCCCCACTAGCGGGAGCCGAGCAGTACTTC.

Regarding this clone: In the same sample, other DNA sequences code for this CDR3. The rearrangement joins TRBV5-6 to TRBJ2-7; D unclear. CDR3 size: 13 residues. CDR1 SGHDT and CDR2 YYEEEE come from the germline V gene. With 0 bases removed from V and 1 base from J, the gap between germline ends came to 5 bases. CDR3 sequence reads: CASSLGASYEQYF. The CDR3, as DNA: TGTGCCAGCAGCTTGGGTGCATCCTACGAGCAGTACTTC.

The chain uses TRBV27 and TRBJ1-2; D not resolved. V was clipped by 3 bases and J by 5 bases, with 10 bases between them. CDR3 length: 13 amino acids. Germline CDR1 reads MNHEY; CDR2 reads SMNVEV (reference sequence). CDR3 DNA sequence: TGTGCCAGCAGTTTGGGGATCGGGTATGGCTACACCTTC. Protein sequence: CASSLGIGYGYTF.

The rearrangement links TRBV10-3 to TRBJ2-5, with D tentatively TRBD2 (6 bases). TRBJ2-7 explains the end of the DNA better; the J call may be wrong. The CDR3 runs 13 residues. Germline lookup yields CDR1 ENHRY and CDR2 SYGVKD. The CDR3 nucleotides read TGTGCCATCGGGCGGGATTCCTCCTACGAGCAGTACTTC. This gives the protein CAIGRDSSYEQYF.

The CDR3 is CASSLLSRTDTQYF. CDR3 nucleotide sequence: TGTGCCAGCAGCTTACTTAGTAGGACAGATACGCAGTATTTT. The genes are TRBV7-9 and TRBJ2-3, with unresolved D. The V gene's germline CDR1 is SEHNR and CDR2 FQNEAQ (reference sequence). V gave up 2 bases and J gave up 3 bases, with 9 bases separating them. CDR3 length: 14 amino acids.

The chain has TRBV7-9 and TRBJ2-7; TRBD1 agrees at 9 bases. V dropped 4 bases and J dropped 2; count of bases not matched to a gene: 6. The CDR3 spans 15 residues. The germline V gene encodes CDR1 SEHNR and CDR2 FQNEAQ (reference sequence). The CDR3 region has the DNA TGTGCCAGCAGCTCGGACAGGGGACTTCCCTACGAGCAGTACTTC. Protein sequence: CASSSDRGLPYEQYF.

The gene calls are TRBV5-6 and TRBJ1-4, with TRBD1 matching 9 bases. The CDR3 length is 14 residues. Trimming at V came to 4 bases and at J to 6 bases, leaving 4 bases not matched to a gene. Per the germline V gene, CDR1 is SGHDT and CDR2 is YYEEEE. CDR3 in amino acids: CASSAGTGYEKLFF. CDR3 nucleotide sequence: TGTGCCAGCAGCGCCGGGACAGGGTATGAAAAACTGTTTTTT. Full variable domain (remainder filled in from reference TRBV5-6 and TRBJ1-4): DAGVTQSPTHLIKTRGQQVTLRCSPKSGHDTVSWYQQALGQGPQFIFQYYEEEERQRGNFPDRFSGHQFPNYSSELNVNALLLGDSALYLCASSAGTGYEKLFFGSGTQLSVL.

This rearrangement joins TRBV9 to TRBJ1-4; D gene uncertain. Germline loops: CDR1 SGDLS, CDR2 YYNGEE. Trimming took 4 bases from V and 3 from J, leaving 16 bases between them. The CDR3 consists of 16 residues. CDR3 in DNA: TGTGCCAGCAGCCCACGAGTAGGCTCGGCTAATGAAAAACTGTTTTTT. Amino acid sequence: CASSPRVGSANEKLFF.

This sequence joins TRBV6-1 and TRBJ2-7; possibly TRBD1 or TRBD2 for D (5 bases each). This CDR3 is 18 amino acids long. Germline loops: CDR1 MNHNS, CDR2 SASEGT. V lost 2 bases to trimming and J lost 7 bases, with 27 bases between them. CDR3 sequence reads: CASSEWGYEGSTAEEQYF. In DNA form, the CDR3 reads TGTGCCAGCAGTGAATGGGGCTATGAGGGGTCTACGGCTGAAGAGCAGTACTTC.

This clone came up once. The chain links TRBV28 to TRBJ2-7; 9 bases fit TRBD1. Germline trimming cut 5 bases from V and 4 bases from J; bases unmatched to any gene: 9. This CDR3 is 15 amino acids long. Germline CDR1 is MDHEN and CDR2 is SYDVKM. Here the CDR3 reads CASSIPQGARYEQYF. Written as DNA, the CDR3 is TGTGCCAGCAGTATACCACAGGGGGCGCGGTACGAGCAGTACTTC.

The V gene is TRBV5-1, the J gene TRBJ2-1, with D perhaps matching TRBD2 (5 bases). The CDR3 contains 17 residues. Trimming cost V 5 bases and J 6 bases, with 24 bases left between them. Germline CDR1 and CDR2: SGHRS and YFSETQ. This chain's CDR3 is CASSIGSAAPDSNEQFF. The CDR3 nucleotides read TGCGCCAGCAGTATTGGGTCCGCAGCCCCGGACTCCAATGAGCAGTTCTTC. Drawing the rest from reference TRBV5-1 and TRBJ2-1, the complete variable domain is KAGVTQTPRYLIKTRGQQVTLSCSPISGHRSVSWYQQTPGQGLQFLFEYFSETQRNKGNFPGRFSGRQFSNSRSEMNVSTLELGDSALYLCASSIGSAAPDSNEQFFGPGTRLTVL.

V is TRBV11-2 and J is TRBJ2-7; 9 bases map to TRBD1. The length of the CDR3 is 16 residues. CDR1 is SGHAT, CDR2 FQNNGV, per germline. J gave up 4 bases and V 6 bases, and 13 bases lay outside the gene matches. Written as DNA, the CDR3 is TGTGCCAGCAGACTTTCAGCGGGACAGGGTCGGTACGAGCAGTACTTC. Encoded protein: CASRLSAGQGRYEQYF.

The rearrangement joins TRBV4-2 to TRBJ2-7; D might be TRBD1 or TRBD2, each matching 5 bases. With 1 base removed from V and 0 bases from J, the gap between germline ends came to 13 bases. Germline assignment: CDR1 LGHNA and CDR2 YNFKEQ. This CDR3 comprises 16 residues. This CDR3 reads CASSQVVGPSSYEQYF. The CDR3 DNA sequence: TGTGCCAGCAGCCAAGTTGTGGGACCGAGCTCCTACGAGCAGTACTTC.

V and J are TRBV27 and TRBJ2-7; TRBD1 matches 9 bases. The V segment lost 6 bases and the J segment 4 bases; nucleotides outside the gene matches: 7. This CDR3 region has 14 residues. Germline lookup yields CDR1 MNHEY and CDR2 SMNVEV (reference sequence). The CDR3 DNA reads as TGTGCCAGCAGCCATGGACAGGGGTGGTACGAGCAGTACTTC. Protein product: CASSHGQGWYEQYF.